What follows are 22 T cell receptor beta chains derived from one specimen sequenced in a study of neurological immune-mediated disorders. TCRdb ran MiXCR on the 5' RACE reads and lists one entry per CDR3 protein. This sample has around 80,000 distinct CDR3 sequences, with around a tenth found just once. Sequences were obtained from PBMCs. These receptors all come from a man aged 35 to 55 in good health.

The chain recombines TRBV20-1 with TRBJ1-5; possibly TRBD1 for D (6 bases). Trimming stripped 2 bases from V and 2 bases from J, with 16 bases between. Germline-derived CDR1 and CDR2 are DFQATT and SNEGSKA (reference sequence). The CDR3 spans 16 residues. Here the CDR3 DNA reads TGCAGTGCTAGACCGGGGGGCGGATTAGGCAATCAGCCCCAGCATTTT. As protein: CSARPGGGLGNQPQHF.

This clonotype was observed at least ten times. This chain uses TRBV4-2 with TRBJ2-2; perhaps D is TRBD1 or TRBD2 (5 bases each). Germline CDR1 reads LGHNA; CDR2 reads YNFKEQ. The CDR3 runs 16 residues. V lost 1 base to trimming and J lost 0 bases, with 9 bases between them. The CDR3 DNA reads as TGTGCCAGCAGCCAAGGACTGGGGGCGAACACCGGGGAGCTGTTTTTT. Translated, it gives CASSQGLGANTGELFF.

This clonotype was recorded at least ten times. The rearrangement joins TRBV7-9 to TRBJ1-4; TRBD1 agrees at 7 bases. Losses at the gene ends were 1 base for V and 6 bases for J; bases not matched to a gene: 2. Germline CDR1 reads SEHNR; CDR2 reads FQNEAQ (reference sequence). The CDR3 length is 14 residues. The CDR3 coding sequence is TGTGCCAGCAGCTTAGGACAGGGAGATGAAAAACTGTTTTTT. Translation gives CASSLGQGDEKLFF.

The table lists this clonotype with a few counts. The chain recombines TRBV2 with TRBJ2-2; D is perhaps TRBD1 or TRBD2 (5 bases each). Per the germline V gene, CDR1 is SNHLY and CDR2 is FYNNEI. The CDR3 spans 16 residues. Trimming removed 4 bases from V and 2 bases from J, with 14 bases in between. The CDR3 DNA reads TGTGCCAGCAGTGGGGTTTTTGGGGGAAACACCGGGGAGCTGTTTTTT. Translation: CASSGVFGGNTGELFF.

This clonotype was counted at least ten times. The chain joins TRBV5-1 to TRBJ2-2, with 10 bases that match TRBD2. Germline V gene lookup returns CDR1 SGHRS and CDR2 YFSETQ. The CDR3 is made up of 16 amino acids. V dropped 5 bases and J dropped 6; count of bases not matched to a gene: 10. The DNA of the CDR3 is TGCGCCAGCAGACTGCTAGCGGGGGATGTGGCCGGGGAGCTGTTTTTT. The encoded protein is CASRLLAGDVAGELFF.

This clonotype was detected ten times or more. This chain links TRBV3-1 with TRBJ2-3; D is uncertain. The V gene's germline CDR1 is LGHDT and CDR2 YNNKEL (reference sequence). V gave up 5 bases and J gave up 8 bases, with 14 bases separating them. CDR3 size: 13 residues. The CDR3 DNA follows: TGTGCCAGCAGCTTAGAGGAGCGTAGTACGCAGTATTTT. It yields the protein CASSLEERSTQYF.

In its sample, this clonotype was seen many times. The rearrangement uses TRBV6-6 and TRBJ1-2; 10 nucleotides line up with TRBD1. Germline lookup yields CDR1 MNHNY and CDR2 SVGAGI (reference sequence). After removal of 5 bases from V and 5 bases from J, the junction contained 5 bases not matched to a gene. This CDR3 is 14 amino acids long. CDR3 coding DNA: TGTGCCAGCAGTGACAGGGGGCCGGAGTATGGCTACACCTTC. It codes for CASSDRGPEYGYTF.

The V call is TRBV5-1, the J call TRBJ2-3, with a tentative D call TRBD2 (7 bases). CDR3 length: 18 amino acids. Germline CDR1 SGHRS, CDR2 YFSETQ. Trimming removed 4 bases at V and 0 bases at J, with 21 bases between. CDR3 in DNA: TGCGCCAGCAGCCCGGGACTGGCGGGGGACACTAGCACAGATACGCAGTATTTT. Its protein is CASSPGLAGDTSTDTQYF.

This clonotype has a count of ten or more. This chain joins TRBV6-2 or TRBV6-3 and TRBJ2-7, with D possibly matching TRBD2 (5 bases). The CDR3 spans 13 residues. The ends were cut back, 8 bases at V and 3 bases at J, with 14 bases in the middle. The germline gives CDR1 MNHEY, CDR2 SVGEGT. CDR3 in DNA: TGTGCCAGCGTCTCACTAGATGTCTACGAGCAGTACTTC. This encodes CASVSLDVYEQYF.

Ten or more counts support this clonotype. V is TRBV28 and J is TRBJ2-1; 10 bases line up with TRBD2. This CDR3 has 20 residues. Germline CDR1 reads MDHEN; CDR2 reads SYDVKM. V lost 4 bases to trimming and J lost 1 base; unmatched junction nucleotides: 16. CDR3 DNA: TGTGCCAGCAGTTCGGGTTCTAGCGGGAGAAGTGGGAGATCCTACAATGAGCAGTTCTTC. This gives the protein CASSSGSSGRSGRSYNEQFF.

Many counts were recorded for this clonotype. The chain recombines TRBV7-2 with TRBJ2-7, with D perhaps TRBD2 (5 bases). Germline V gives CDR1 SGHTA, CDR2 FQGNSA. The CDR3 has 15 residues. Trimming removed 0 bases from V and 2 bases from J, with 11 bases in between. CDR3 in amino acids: CASSLATRGPYEQYF. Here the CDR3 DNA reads TGTGCCAGCAGCTTAGCCACCCGAGGGCCCTACGAGCAGTACTTC.

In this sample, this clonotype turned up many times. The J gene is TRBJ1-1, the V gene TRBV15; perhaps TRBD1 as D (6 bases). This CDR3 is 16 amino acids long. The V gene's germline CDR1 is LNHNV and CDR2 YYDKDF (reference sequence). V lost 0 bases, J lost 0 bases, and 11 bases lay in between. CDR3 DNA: TGTGCCACCAGCAGAGACCGGACAGCAGTGAACACTGAAGCTTTCTTT. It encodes CATSRDRTAVNTEAFF. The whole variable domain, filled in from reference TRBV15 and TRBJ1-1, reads DAMVIQNPRYQVTQFGKPVTLSCSQTLNHNVMYWYQQKSSQAPKLLFHYYDKDFNNEADTPDNFQSRRPNTSFCFLDIRSPGLGDTAMYLCATSRDRTAVNTEAFFGQGTRLTVV.

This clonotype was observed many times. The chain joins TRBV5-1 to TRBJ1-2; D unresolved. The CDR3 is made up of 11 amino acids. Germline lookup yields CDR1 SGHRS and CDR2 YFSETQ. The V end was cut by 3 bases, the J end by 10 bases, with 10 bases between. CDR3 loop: CASSSDWYYTF. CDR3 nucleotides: TGCGCCAGCAGCTCTGACTGGTACTACACCTTC.

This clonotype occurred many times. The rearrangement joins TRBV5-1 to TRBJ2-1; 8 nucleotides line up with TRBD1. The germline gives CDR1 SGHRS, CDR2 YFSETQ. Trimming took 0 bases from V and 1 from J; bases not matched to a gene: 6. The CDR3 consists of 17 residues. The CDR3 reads CASSLAQGEPSYNEQFF. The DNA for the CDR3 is TGCGCCAGCAGCTTGGCACAGGGGGAACCATCCTACAATGAGCAGTTCTTC.

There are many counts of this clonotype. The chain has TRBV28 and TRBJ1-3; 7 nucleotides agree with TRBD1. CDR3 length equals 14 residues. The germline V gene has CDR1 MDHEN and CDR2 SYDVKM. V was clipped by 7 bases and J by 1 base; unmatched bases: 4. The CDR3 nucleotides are TGTGCCAGCATTAGCAGGGGGTCTGGAAACACCATATATTTT. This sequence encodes CASISRGSGNTIYF.

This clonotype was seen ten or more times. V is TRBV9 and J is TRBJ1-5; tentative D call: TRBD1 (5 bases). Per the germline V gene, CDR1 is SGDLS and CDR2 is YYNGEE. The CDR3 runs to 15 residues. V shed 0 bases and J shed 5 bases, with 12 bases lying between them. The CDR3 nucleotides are TGTGCCAGCAGCGTAGCTGGGCAGGGTGATCAGCCCCAGCATTTT. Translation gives CASSVAGQGDQPQHF.

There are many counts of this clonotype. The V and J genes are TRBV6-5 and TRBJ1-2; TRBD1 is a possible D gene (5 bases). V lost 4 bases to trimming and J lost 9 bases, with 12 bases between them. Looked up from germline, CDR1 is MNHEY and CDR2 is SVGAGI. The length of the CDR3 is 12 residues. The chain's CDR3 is CASSLSGNSYTF. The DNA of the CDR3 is TGTGCCAGCAGTTTGTCAGGGAATAGCTACACCTTC.

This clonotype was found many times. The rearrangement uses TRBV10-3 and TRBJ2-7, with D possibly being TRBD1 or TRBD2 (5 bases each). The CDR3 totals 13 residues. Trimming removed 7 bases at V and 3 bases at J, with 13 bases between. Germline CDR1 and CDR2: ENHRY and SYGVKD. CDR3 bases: TGTGCCATCACTAGGGACCGAGTCTACGAGCAGTACTTC. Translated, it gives CAITRDRVYEQYF.

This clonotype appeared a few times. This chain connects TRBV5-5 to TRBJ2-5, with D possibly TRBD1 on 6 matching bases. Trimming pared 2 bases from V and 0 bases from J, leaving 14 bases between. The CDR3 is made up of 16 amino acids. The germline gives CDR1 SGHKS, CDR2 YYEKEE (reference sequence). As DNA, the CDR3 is TGTGCCAGCAGCTTAGGGGGACCATCGTACCAAGAGACCCAGTACTTC. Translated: CASSLGGPSYQETQYF.

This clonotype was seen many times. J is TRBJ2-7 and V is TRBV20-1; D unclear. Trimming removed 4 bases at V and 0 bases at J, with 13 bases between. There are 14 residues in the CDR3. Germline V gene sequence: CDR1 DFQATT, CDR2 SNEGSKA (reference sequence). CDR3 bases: TGCAGTGCTAATGTCGACGGTAGCTCCTACGAGCAGTACTTC. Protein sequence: CSANVDGSSYEQYF.

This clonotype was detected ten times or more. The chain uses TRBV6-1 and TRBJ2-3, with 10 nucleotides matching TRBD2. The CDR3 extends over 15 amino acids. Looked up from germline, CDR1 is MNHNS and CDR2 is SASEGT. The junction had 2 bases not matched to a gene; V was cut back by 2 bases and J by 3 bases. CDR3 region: CASSELTSGTDTQYF. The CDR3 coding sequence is TGTGCCAGCAGTGAATTGACTAGCGGGACAGATACGCAGTATTTT.

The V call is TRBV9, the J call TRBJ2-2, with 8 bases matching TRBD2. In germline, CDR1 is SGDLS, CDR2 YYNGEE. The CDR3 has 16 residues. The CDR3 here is CDNSAPGLGWAGELFF. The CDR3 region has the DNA TGTGACAACAGCGCCCCGGGACTAGGATGGGCCGGGGAGCTGTTTTTT.